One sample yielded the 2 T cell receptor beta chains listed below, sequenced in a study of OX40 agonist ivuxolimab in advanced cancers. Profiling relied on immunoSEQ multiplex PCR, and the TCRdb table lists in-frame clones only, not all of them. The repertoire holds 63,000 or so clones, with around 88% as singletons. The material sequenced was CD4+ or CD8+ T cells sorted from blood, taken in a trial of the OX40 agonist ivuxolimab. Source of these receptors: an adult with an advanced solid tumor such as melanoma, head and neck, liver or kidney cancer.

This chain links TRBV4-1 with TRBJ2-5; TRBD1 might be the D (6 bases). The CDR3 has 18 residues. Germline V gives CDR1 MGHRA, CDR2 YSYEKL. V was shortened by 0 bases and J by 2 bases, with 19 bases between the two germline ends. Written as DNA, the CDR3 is TGCGCCAGCAGCCAAGACTACGGGATGGGGACACTGCAAGAGACCCAGTACTTC. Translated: CASSQDYGMGTLQETQYF.

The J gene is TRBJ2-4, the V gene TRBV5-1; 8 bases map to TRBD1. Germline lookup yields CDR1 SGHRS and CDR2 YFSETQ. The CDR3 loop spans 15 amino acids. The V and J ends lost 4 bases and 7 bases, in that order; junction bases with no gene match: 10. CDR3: CASSPGQGLGNIQYF. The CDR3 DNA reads TGCGCCAGCAGCCCTGGACAGGGTTTAGGTAACATTCAGTACTTC.